This entry concerns a single TCR beta chain. The entry originates in a study of blood T cell repertoires in COVID-19. Study information: Sample material is recorded as cDNA or gDNA derived from T cells, B-cell-depleted T cells, or PBMCs.

Per the study methods: Estimation of nucleated cell counts was performed using reference gene primer amplification. Data came from immunoSEQ multiplex PCR; TCRdb stores just in-frame clones and leaves some out. For V, J and clone size, that table is used; D and trimming come from the DNA. The sample includes 45,000 to 70,000 clones, 65% to 90% of them seen just once. V shed 4 bases and J shed 6 bases, with 19 bases lying between them. Germline CDR1 MNHEY, CDR2 SVGAGI. This CDR3 is built from 16 residues. Sequenced: peripheral blood. The chain couples TRBV6-5 to TRBJ1-5; the D gene is possibly TRBD1 (6 bases). The TCR comes from a woman of 80 years or more with active or convalescent COVID-19. DNA of the CDR3: TGTGCCAGCAGTTCCACGGGACAAGTTATCGGTCAGCCCCAGCATTTT. Translating gives CASSSTGQVIGQPQHF.